This T cell receptor (beta chain) was captured by sequencing in a study of breast tumors, draining lymph nodes, adjacent tissues. Study outcomes and limitations: Tumor repertoires ranked between lymph nodes and nontumor tissue in diversity, with V and J gene preferences. The lymph node origin of tumor T cells was framed as consistent with a hypothesis, not demonstrated.

From the multiplex PCR reads, TCRdb called clonotypes with MiXCR, one entry per CDR3 protein. The sample lists approximately 280,000 distinct CDR3 sequences; 30% to 35% were seen once. The table lists this clonotype with many counts. Its specificity is unknown. This CDR3 contains 17 residues. Germline V lookup: CDR1 ENHRY, CDR2 SYGVKD. V was clipped by 3 bases and J by 0 bases, with 16 bases between them. Breast cancer patients provided tissue from their axillary draining lymph nodes. The rearrangement uses TRBV10-3 and TRBJ2-3, with D maybe TRBD1 (6 bases). The sequencing sample was made of axillary lymph node tissue. This clonotype was sampled from a female donor with breast cancer. Some clones in this sample may be carry-over from other donors' samples. The CDR3 bases are TGTGCCATCAGTGATTGGACAGCCAGTCTAAGCACAGATACGCAGTATTTT. The encoded protein is CAISDWTASLSTDTQYF.